Following are 22 T cell receptor beta chains from one sample sequenced in a study of T-cell memory formation after mild COVID-19. Via MiXCR, TCRdb re-called the 5' RACE reads, giving one row per CDR3 protein. The sample records about 350,000 distinct CDR3 sequences, approximately 13% being singletons. The specimen sequenced was PBMCs or a T cell subset sorted from them (not recorded which). The receptors were gathered from a man between 18 and 29 years old who had mild COVID-19 (a few samples of this study predate the infection). Cell type and time point are not known.

The chain couples TRBV12-3 or TRBV12-4 to TRBJ1-5; D is unclear. This CDR3 is 15 amino acids long. The V end was cut by 6 bases, the J end by 2 bases, with 14 bases between. The CDR3 here is CASRWGEGRNQPQHF. The DNA for the CDR3 is TGTGCCAGCAGATGGGGTGAAGGACGCAATCAGCCCCAGCATTTT.

In this sample, this clonotype turned up a few times. The chain is built from TRBV7-9 and TRBJ2-3; TRBD1 is a possible D gene (5 bases). V lost 4 bases and J 0 bases, leaving 14 bases between the germline ends. The CDR3 spans 16 residues. From germline, CDR1 is SEHNR and CDR2 FQNEAQ (reference sequence). The CDR3 DNA follows: TGTGCCAGCAGCTCGACTCAGGGTACTAGCACAGATACGCAGTATTTT. The encoded protein is CASSSTQGTSTDTQYF.

This clonotype has more than one count but fewer than ten. V usage is TRBV12-3 or TRBV12-4 and J usage is TRBJ1-2, with TRBD1 as a possible D gene (5 bases). CDR3 size: 14 residues. V was clipped by 5 bases and J by 4 bases, with 14 bases between them. The CDR3 region is CASSIAGIGYGYTF. CDR3 in DNA: TGTGCCAGCAGTATTGCAGGGATCGGCTATGGCTACACCTTC.

The chain carries TRBV27 and TRBJ2-1; the D is unclear. In germline, CDR1 is MNHEY, CDR2 SMNVEV (reference sequence). CDR3 length equals 13 residues. V dropped 7 bases and J dropped 4 bases, with 11 bases sitting between them. The CDR3, as DNA: TGTGCCAGCACCCAGGTCGGGTACAATGAGCAGTTCTTC. Translated: CASTQVGYNEQFF.

This clonotype has ten or more counts. The junction departs from germline at one end; a sequencing error may be responsible. The J gene is TRBJ2-1, the V gene TRBV12-3 or TRBV12-4; TRBD2 matches at 9 bases. The CDR3 sequence is 14 residues long. The CDR3 nucleotides are TGTGCCAGCAGTGTAGCGGGGGTGGGCAATGAGCAGTTCTTC. This codes for CASSVAGVGNEQFF.

This sequence joins TRBV2 and TRBJ1-6; D gene uncertain. Trimming cost V 1 base and J 9 bases, with 16 bases left between them. The CDR3 extends over 16 amino acids. CDR1 and CDR2 (germline): SNHLY, FYNNEI. The CDR3 protein is CASSEGVPSRGSPLHF. The CDR3 DNA is TGTGCCAGCAGTGAAGGGGTCCCCTCCCGAGGTTCACCCCTCCACTTT.

This clonotype showed up just a few times. This chain uses TRBV6-1 with TRBJ1-6; D ambiguous. CDR1 is MNHNS and CDR2 is SASEGT in the germline V gene. The V end lost 2 bases, the J end lost 3 bases, and 5 bases lay between the germline ends. This CDR3 spans 14 amino acids. DNA of the CDR3: TGTGCCAGCAGTGAACAGTACTATAATTCACCCCTCCACTTT. Encoded protein: CASSEQYYNSPLHF.

This clonotype was counted only a few times. The chain links TRBV7-2 to TRBJ1-2, with D possibly being TRBD1 (6 bases). Germline assignment: CDR1 SGHTA and CDR2 FQGNSA. Trimming removed 7 bases from V and 1 base from J, with 13 bases in between. The CDR3 has 14 amino acids. The CDR3 region is CASNRADVNYGYTF. The CDR3 DNA follows: TGTGCCAGCAACAGGGCGGATGTTAACTATGGCTACACCTTC.

The chain employs TRBV30 and TRBJ1-5; a possible D gene is TRBD1 (5 bases). Germline CDR1 is GTSNPN and CDR2 is SVGIG (reference sequence). V lost 1 base and J lost 2, with 6 bases in between. This CDR3 is 13 amino acids long. The CDR3 region is CAWSAGRNQPQHF. CDR3 DNA sequence: TGTGCCTGGAGTGCAGGGCGCAATCAGCCCCAGCATTTT.

This clonotype was seen at least ten times. Here the CDR3 reads CASSLLPSSTDTQYF. The CDR3 DNA sequence: TGTGCCAGCAGCTTACTGCCTTCTAGCACAGATACGCAGTATTTT. The chain joins TRBV7-3 to TRBJ2-3; no reliable D call. The CDR3 sequence is 15 residues long. Deletions cut 2 bases from V and 0 bases from J, with 9 bases between. CDR1 and CDR2 from the germline V gene are SGHTA and FQGTGA.

The chain joins TRBV18 to TRBJ2-7; no definite D call. The CDR3 is 13 amino acids. In germline, CDR1 is KGHSH, CDR2 LQKENI. Trimming took off 1 base at V and 5 bases at J, with 9 bases between the two ends. CDR3 DNA sequence: TGTGCCAGCTCACCACAAGAAATCAACGAGCAGTACGTC. It codes for CASSPQEINEQYV.

This clonotype was seen at least ten times. The rearrangement links TRBV6-6 to TRBJ2-1; D perhaps matches TRBD2 (6 bases). There are 13 residues in the CDR3. CDR1 is MNHNY and CDR2 is SVGAGI in the germline V gene (reference sequence). The V and J ends lost 2 bases and 15 bases respectively, with 17 bases between them. CDR3 nucleotides: TGTGCCAGCAGTTACCCTATGGCGTCCGGGGGGTTCTTC. It is translated as CASSYPMASGGFF.

In this sample, this clonotype turned up many times. The chain has TRBV20-1 and TRBJ2-5; D not resolved. Germline V CDR1 and CDR2: DFQATT, SNEGSKA (reference sequence). The CDR3 is made up of 13 amino acids. Trimming took 5 bases from V and 5 from J, leaving 15 bases between them. The chain's CDR3 is CSAGQYVGETQYF. In nucleotides, the CDR3 is TGCAGTGCTGGGCAGTATGTCGGCGAGACCCAGTACTTC.

This chain joins TRBV6-5 and TRBJ1-3; D possibly corresponds to TRBD1 (6 bases). V lost 0 bases, J lost 0 bases, and 15 bases lay in between. Germline-derived CDR1 and CDR2 are MNHEY and SVGAGI. The CDR3 contains 18 residues. The CDR3 here is CASSYSMAGDHSGNTIYF. The CDR3 region has the DNA TGTGCCAGCAGTTACTCGATGGCAGGGGACCACTCTGGAAACACCATATATTTT.

This clonotype was recorded many times. CDR3 DNA sequence: TGCGCCAGCAGCTTTGCGGACCCGAACACTGAAGCTTTCTTT. Encoded protein: CASSFADPNTEAFF. The chain uses TRBV5-1 and TRBJ1-1; D remains unclear. With 2 bases removed from V and 1 base from J, the gap between germline ends came to 9 bases. This CDR3 has 14 amino acids. Germline V CDR1 and CDR2: SGHRS, YFSETQ.

There are a few counts of this clonotype. The chain has TRBV6-5 and TRBJ2-1, with a tentative D call TRBD2 (5 bases). Germline CDR1 is MNHEY and CDR2 is SVGAGI. Between the trimmed V and J ends, which lost 10 bases and 2 bases, there was a span of 9 bases. The CDR3 is 12 residues long. CDR3 sequence: CATSGTYNEQFF. CDR3 coding DNA: TGTGCCACCTCCGGGACCTACAATGAGCAGTTCTTC.

CDR3 nucleotides: TGTGCCAGCAGCTTGGAGGCAGTTTGGCAGCCCCAGCATTTT. Its protein is CASSLEAVWQPQHF. The chain is built from TRBV5-5 and TRBJ1-5; no definite D call. Germline values: CDR1 SGHKS, CDR2 YYEKEE (reference sequence). This CDR3 is built from 14 residues. V shed 0 bases and J shed 7 bases, with 11 bases lying between them.

The chain employs TRBV6-5 and TRBJ2-5; TRBD2 matches 7 bases. Germline V gives CDR1 MNHEY, CDR2 SVGAGI. The CDR3 contains 14 residues. Trimming removed 8 bases from V and 9 bases from J; junction bases left unmatched: 15. DNA for the CDR3: TGTGCCAGCTTAGGAGGGGATCTTCGGGGGGCCCAGTACTTC. It is translated as CASLGGDLRGAQYF.

The chain uses TRBV20-1 and TRBJ2-5; 8 bases line up with TRBD2. The CDR3 consists of 14 residues. Germline V lookup: CDR1 DFQATT, CDR2 SNEGSKA (reference sequence). The V segment lost 5 bases and the J segment 2 bases; nucleotides outside the gene matches: 7. CDR3 sequence (DNA): TGCAGTGCTTTCGGACTAGCAACTCAAGAGACCCAGTACTTC. It translates to CSAFGLATQETQYF.

This clonotype was counted a few times. The J gene is TRBJ2-1, the V gene TRBV7-3, with D perhaps assigned TRBD1 or TRBD2 (5 bases each). The germline V gene encodes CDR1 SGHTA and CDR2 FQGTGA. Trimming took off 3 bases at V and 8 bases at J, with 11 bases between the two ends. The CDR3 totals 13 residues. In DNA, the CDR3 is TGTGCCAGCAGCTTCGGGACGATCCATGAGCAGTTCTTC. Its translation is CASSFGTIHEQFF.

This clonotype was seen a few times. V is TRBV11-3 and J is TRBJ1-6, with 8 bases fitting TRBD1. Germline CDR1 SGHNT, CDR2 YENEEA. V was pared by 4 bases and J by 8 bases, with 1 base of the junction left unmatched. The CDR3 has 13 amino acids. CDR3 nucleotide sequence: TGTGCCAGCAGCTCGACAGGGGATTCACCCCTCCACTTT. It yields the protein CASSSTGDSPLHF.

In this sample, this clonotype turned up a few times. This chain joins TRBV9 and TRBJ2-2, with 10 bases identical to TRBD2. The V gene end was trimmed by 0 bases and the J gene end by 6 bases; junction bases not matched to a gene: 2. CDR1 and CDR2 (germline): SGDLS, YYNGEE. CDR3 length equals 15 residues. CDR3: CASSVASGGPGELFF. Here the CDR3 DNA reads TGTGCCAGCAGCGTAGCTAGCGGGGGCCCCGGGGAGCTGTTTTTT.